Each of the 5 T cell receptor beta chains below was sequenced from the same sample in a study of regulatory T cells in long-lasting Graves disease. Building the TCR beta libraries relied on iRepertoire HTBI primers, and CDR3 regions underwent Arm-PCR. TCRdb processed the multiplex PCR reads anew with MiXCR; each CDR3 protein has one entry. The sample holds roughly 500,000 distinct CDR3 sequences; roughly 13% are singletons and the top ten take roughly 9.7%. As for time point: newly diagnosed GD, antithyroid drugs for less than 3 months. PBMCs were the source of the RNA used for TCR sequencing. The sample also formed part of further work on T cells in Graves' hyperthyroidism and ophthalmopathy.

The sequencing here drew on peripheral blood mononuclear cells (PBMCs), taken at new diagnosis, from a patient treated with antithyroid drugs. The receptor source for this set is a man aged 30 to 39 with Graves disease.

This clonotype has a handful of counts. The rearrangement joins TRBV29-1 to TRBJ1-2; no definite D call. CDR3 size: 13 residues. V lost 4 bases to trimming and J lost 8 bases, with 17 bases between them. Looked up from germline, CDR1 is SQVTM and CDR2 is ANQGSEA. CDR3 amino acids: CSVVGQSLGGYTF. The CDR3 region has the DNA TGCAGCGTTGTTGGTCAGAGTCTCGGAGGCTACACCTTC.

In this sample, this clonotype turned up a few times. V and J are TRBV6-2 or TRBV6-3 and TRBJ2-1, with D maybe TRBD2 (6 bases). The CDR3 has 14 amino acids. The germline V gene encodes CDR1 MNHEY and CDR2 SVGEGT. V was shortened by 6 bases and J by 2 bases, with 11 bases between the two germline ends. The CDR3 loop is CASRAREPYNEQFF. In DNA, the CDR3 is TGTGCCAGCAGGGCCCGGGAGCCCTACAATGAGCAGTTCTTC.

At least ten counts were recorded for this clonotype. The CDR3 sequence: CASSTPGEDTEAFF. Here the CDR3 DNA reads TGTGCCAGCAGTACACCAGGGGAGGACACTGAAGCTTTCTTT. The chain carries TRBV6-1 and TRBJ1-1, with D perhaps matching TRBD1 (6 bases). The V end was cut by 5 bases, the J end by 3 bases, with 13 bases between. The CDR3 covers 14 residues. Germline V gene lookup returns CDR1 MNHNS and CDR2 SASEGT.

At least ten counts were recorded for this clonotype. V gene TRBV11-2 combines with J gene TRBJ2-1, with D maybe TRBD1 (5 bases). This CDR3 is 12 amino acids long. Germline V CDR1 and CDR2: SGHAT, FQNNGV. V was clipped by 5 bases and J by 12 bases, with 14 bases between them. CDR3 region: CASSHSRRGQFF. The CDR3 nucleotides are TGTGCCAGCAGCCATTCTCGAAGGGGGCAGTTCTTC.

The chain couples TRBV20-1 to TRBJ2-3; the match to TRBD2 covers 9 bases. CDR1 is DFQATT and CDR2 is SNEGSKA in the germline V gene (reference sequence). The CDR3 covers 17 residues. V dropped 2 bases and J dropped 4; count of bases not matched to a gene: 13. CDR3 coding DNA: TGCAGTGCTAGACGATCGATGGGCGGGAGGGTGTCAGATACGCAGTATTTT. This codes for CSARRSMGGRVSDTQYF.